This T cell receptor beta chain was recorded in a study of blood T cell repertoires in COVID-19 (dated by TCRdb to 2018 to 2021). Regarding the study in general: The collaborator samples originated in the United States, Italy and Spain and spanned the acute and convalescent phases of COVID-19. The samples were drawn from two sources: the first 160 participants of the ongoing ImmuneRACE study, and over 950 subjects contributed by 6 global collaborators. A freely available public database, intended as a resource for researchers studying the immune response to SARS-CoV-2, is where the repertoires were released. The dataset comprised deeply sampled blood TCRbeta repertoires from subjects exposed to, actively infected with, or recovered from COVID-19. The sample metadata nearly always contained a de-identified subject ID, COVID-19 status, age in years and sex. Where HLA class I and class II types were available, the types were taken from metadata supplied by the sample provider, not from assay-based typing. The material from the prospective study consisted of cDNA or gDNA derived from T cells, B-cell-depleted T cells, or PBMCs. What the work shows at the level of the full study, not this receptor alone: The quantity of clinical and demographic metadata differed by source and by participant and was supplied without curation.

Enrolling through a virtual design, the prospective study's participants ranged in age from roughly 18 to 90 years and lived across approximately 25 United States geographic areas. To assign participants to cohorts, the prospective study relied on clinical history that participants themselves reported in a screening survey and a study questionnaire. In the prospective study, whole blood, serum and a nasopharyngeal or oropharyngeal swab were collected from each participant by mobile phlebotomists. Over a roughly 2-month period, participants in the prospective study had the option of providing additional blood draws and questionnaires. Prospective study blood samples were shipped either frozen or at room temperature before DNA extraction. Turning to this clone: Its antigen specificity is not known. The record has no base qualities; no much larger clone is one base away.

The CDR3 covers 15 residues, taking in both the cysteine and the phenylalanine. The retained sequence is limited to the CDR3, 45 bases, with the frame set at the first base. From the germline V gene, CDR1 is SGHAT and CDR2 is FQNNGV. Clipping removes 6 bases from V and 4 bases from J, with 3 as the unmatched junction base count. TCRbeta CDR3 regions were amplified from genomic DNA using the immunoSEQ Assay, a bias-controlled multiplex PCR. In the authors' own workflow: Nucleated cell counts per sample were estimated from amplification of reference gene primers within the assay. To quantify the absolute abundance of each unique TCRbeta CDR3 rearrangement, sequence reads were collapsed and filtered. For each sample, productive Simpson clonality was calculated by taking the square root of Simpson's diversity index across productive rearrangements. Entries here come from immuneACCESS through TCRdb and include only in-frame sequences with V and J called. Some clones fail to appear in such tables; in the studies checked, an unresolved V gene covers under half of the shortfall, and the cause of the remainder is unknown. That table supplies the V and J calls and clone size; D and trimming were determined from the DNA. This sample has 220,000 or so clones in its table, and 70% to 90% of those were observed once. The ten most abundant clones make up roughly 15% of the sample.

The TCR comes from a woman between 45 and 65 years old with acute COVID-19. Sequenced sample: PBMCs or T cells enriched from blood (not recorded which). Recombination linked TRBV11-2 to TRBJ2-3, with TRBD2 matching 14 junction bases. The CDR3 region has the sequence CASRTSGRAPDTQYF. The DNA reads TGTGCCAGCAGGACTAGCGGGAGGGCCCCAGATACGCAGTATTTT.